These 15 T cell receptor beta chains originate from one sample sequenced in a study of blood T cell repertoires in COVID-19 (dated by TCRdb to about 2020). The library was built by means of the immunoSEQ multiplex PCR assay. What TCRdb holds here is the immuneACCESS table cut down to in-frame rearrangements. Part of the clones is not present; checked against another copy, under half of the missing clones reflect an unresolved V gene, and the others are unexplained. The sample table lists around 180,000 clones, about 91% of them with a count of one. The ten largest clones represent over 2% of the sample. Sequencing was performed on PBMCs or T cells enriched from blood (not recorded which). These receptors originate from a woman aged 35 to 49 with acute COVID-19.

The rearrangement joins TRBV24-1 to TRBJ2-2, with 9 bases that match TRBD2. The CDR3 runs to 19 residues. Trimming at V came to 3 bases and at J to 5 bases, leaving 15 bases not matched to a gene. CDR1 is KGHDR, CDR2 SFDVKD, per germline. The CDR3 region has the DNA TGTGCCACCAGTGATGCCCTCAGGGCGGGGGGGCGCTTGACCGGGGAGCTGTTTTTT. This translates into CATSDALRAGGRLTGELFF.

V is TRBV7-6 and J is TRBJ1-6, with a weak D call TRBD1 (6 bases). CDR3 length equals 17 residues. Per germline, CDR1 SGHVS and CDR2 FNYEAQ. Trimming stripped 1 base from V and 7 bases from J, with 17 bases between. In nucleotides, the CDR3 is TGTGCCAGCAGCTTAGAATTGGCAGGGGTATCGAATTCACCCCTCCACTTT. Amino acid sequence: CASSLELAGVSNSPLHF.

This clone was seen a single time. The rearrangement uses TRBV3-1 (or the pseudogene TRBV3-2) and TRBJ2-7, with D maybe TRBD2 (5 bases). The V end was cut by 6 bases, the J end by 5 bases, with 20 bases between. The germline gives CDR1 LGHDT, CDR2 YNNKEL (reference sequence). The CDR3 runs 15 residues. DNA of the CDR3: TGTGCCAGCAGTCCTCGGACTGGGGATCGCGACGAGCAGTACTTC. Translated, it gives CASSPRTGDRDEQYF.

The chain has TRBV14 and TRBJ2-2; 7 nucleotides line up with TRBD1. From germline, CDR1 is SGHDN and CDR2 FVKESK. This CDR3 is 17 amino acids long. Trimming at V came to 0 bases and at J to 1 base, leaving 5 bases not matched to a gene. CDR3 protein: CASSQDWGQRNTGELFF. CDR3 nucleotide sequence: TGTGCCAGCAGCCAAGATTGGGGACAGAGGAACACCGGGGAGCTGTTTTTT.

CDR3 amino acids: CASRSSGANTGELFF. As DNA, the CDR3 is TGTGCCAGCAGATCTAGCGGAGCGAACACCGGGGAGCTGTTTTTT. This sequence joins TRBV6-5 and TRBJ2-2; 7 nucleotides align to TRBD2. J was trimmed by 0 bases and V by 6 bases; bases with no gene match: 4. The V gene's germline CDR1 is MNHEY and CDR2 SVGAGI. The CDR3 covers 15 residues.

This clone was seen a single time. The chain combines TRBV7-2 with TRBJ2-1; 7 bases fit TRBD2. V trimming: 5 bases; J trimming: 2 bases; junction bases outside the gene matches: 6. This CDR3 comprises 15 residues. From germline, CDR1 is SGHTA and CDR2 FQGNSA. The CDR3 DNA reads as TGTGCCAGCAGCCCCCAAGGGACTACCTACAATGAGCAGTTCTTC. Translating it yields CASSPQGTTYNEQFF. Complete variable domain (other parts from reference TRBV7-2 and TRBJ2-1): GAGVSQSPSNKVTEKGKDVELRCDPISGHTALYWYRQSLGQGLEFLIYFQGNSAPDKSGLPSDRFSAERTGGSVSTLTIQRTQQEDSAVYLCASSPQGTTYNEQFFGPGTRLTVL.

The chain recombines TRBV19 with TRBJ2-5, with a possible D match to TRBD2 (5 bases). CDR1 is LNHDA and CDR2 is SQIVND in the germline V gene (reference sequence). CDR3 length: 15 residues. With 5 bases removed from V and 2 bases from J, the gap between germline ends came to 15 bases. This CDR3 reads CASSPQTITQETQYF. CDR3 DNA: TGTGCCAGTAGTCCCCAGACTATAACTCAAGAGACCCAGTACTTC. The whole variable domain, filled in from reference TRBV19 and TRBJ2-5, reads DGGITQSPKYLFRKEGQNVTLSCEQNLNHDAMYWYRQDPGQGLRLIYYSQIVNDFQKGDIAEGYSVSREKKESFPLTVTSAQKNPTAFYLCASSPQTITQETQYFGPGTRLLVL.

V gene TRBV11-2 combines with J gene TRBJ2-5, with D possibly matching TRBD1 (5 bases). The V end was cut by 6 bases, the J end by 4 bases, with 21 bases between. Germline V CDR1 and CDR2: SGHAT, FQNNGV. This CDR3 spans 16 amino acids. The CDR3 is CASSSGHNPFLETQYF. Written as DNA, the CDR3 is TGTGCCAGCAGTTCTGGACATAACCCCTTCCTAGAGACCCAGTACTTC.

The sample holds a few counts of this clone. The chain carries TRBV19 and TRBJ2-2; 8 bases are a match to TRBD2. V dropped 1 base and J dropped 0; count of bases not matched to a gene: 7. The CDR3 loop spans 18 amino acids. Looked up from germline, CDR1 is LNHDA and CDR2 is SQIVND (reference sequence). The CDR3 reads CASSIAPARGANTGELFF. In DNA, the CDR3 is TGTGCCAGTAGTATAGCCCCTGCGCGGGGGGCGAACACCGGGGAGCTGTTTTTT.

The chain recombines TRBV30 with TRBJ1-4, with D maybe TRBD1 (6 bases). V was trimmed by 0 bases and J by 5 bases, leaving 16 bases between them. The CDR3 is 16 residues long. CDR1 is GTSNPN, CDR2 SVGIG, per germline (reference sequence). As DNA, the CDR3 is TGTGCCTGGAGTGTTGGCAAGGGGGTCTTAAATGAAAAACTGTTTTTT. Amino acid sequence: CAWSVGKGVLNEKLFF.

The J gene is TRBJ1-2, the V gene TRBV15, with D uncertain. The V end lost 4 bases, the J end lost 2 bases, and 5 bases lay between the germline ends. The CDR3 totals 12 residues. Germline V gene data show CDR1 as LNHNV and CDR2 as YYDKDF (reference sequence). The CDR3 nucleotides are TGTGCCACCAGCACTTTAAACTATGGCTACACCTTC. This codes for CATSTLNYGYTF.

The chain carries TRBV2 and TRBJ2-4; TRBD1 might be the D (5 bases). Germline CDR1 is SNHLY and CDR2 is FYNNEI. The V end lost 0 bases, the J end lost 2 bases, and 11 bases lay between the germline ends. The CDR3 is 16 residues long. CDR3 sequence (DNA): TGTGCCAGCAGTGAAGCGATAATGGGGCCCAAAAACATTCAGTACTTC. It encodes CASSEAIMGPKNIQYF. The whole variable domain, remainder taken from reference TRBV2 and TRBJ2-4, is EPEVTQTPSHQVTQMGQEVILRCVPISNHLYFYWYRQILGQKVEFLVSFYNNEISEKSEIFDDQFSVERPDGSNFTLKIRSTKLEDSAMYFCASSEAIMGPKNIQYFGAGTRLSVL.

The V and J genes are TRBV15 and TRBJ1-2; TRBD1 might be the D (6 bases). This CDR3 comprises 16 residues. Trimming pared 3 bases from V and 5 bases from J, leaving 19 bases between. Germline V lookup: CDR1 LNHNV, CDR2 YYDKDF (reference sequence). The CDR3 region is CATSRIVQGSGYGYTF. CDR3 nucleotides: TGTGCCACCAGCAGGATTGTACAGGGTTCCGGATATGGCTACACCTTC.

This clone came up once. This chain connects TRBV30 to TRBJ1-6; TRBD1 agrees at 12 bases. V shed 5 bases, J shed 13 bases, and the junction held 6 bases outside the gene matches. Germline V lookup: CDR1 GTSNPN, CDR2 SVGIG (reference sequence). The CDR3 spans 13 residues. This CDR3 is CAWGDRGPPPLHF. CDR3 coding DNA: TGTGCCTGGGGGGACAGGGGGCCCCCGCCCCTCCACTTT.

In its sample, this clone was seen once. The V gene is TRBV18, the J gene TRBJ2-4, with 7 bases identical to TRBD2. The CDR3 has 15 amino acids. Trimming at V came to 3 bases and at J to 6 bases, leaving 8 bases not matched to a gene. Germline values: CDR1 KGHSH, CDR2 LQKENI. CDR3 coding DNA: TGTGCCAGCTCACCCGGAGCGGGACTCGGAAACATTCAGTACTTC. Translated: CASSPGAGLGNIQYF.